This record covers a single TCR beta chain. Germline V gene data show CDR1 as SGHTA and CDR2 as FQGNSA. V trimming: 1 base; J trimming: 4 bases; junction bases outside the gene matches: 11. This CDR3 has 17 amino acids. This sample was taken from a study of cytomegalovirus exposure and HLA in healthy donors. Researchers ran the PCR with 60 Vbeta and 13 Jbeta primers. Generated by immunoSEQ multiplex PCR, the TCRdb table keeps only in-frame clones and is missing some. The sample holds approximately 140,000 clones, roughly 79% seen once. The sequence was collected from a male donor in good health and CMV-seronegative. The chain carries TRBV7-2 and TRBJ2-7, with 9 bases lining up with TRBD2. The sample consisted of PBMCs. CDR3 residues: CASSLVSGGGAFYEQYF. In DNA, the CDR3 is TGTGCCAGCAGCTTAGTCTCAGGCGGGGGGGCCTTTTACGAGCAGTACTTC.